The entry below describes one TCR beta chain. Profiled with immunoSEQ multiplex PCR; TCRdb holds only in-frame clones, not every one. Altogether fewer than 30,000 clones are present, 80% to 90% being singletons, with the ten largest covering 28%. These data are taken from a study of blood T cell repertoires in COVID-19. At the level of the study: From T cells, B-cell-depleted T cells, or PBMCs came the material, which was cDNA or gDNA.

The CDR3 is made up of 11 amino acids. V shed 6 bases and J 6 bases; nucleotides not matched to a gene: 1. Germline CDR1 reads SGHAT; CDR2 reads FQNNGV. The V gene is TRBV11-2, the J gene TRBJ2-7; 8 nucleotides match TRBD2. The receptor comes from a woman of 80 years or more with COVID-19, enrolled during active disease. Material: peripheral blood. The CDR3 here is CASRGTSEQYF. In nucleotides, the CDR3 is TGTGCCAGCAGGGGGACTAGCGAGCAGTACTTC.